A selection of T cell receptor beta chains follows, all from one sample in a study of CD8 T cells in Susac syndrome. From the immunoSEQ multiplex PCR reads, TCRdb called clonotypes with MiXCR, one entry per CDR3 protein. The table records roughly 180,000 distinct CDR3 sequences, about 94% of them present only once. The sequencing sample was made of CD4+ T cells from PBMCs. Receptors originate from a human donor with Susac syndrome. Both conserved end residues are part of each CDR3. D genes are given only for firm matches. Expanded clones are given a class, and other clones once, few, many or no size at all.

clone size: NA; D gene: TRBD1; J gene: TRBJ1-2; V gene: TRBV20-1; CDR3 DNA: TGCAGTGCTTACGGACAGGGGGCTTCTGGCTACACCTTC; CDR3 protein: CSAYGQGASGYTF
clone size: NA; D gene: TRBD1; J gene: TRBJ1-1; V gene: TRBV7-9; CDR3 DNA: TGTGCCAGCAGACGCGCAGGGGGGGGCACTGAAGCTTTCTTT; CDR3 protein: CASRRAGGGTEAFF
clone size: NA; D gene: NA; J gene: TRBJ2-3; V gene: TRBV20-1; CDR3 DNA: TGCAGTGCTAGATCAGGACAGACCACAGATACGCAGTATTTT; CDR3 protein: CSARSGQTTDTQYF
clone size: NA; D gene: NA; J gene: TRBJ2-2; V gene: TRBV6-2/TRBV6-3; CDR3 DNA: TGTGCCAGCACCAAATACACCGGGGAGCTGTTTTTT; CDR3 protein: CASTKYTGELFF
clone size: NA; D gene: NA; J gene: TRBJ2-5; V gene: TRBV29-1; CDR3 DNA: TGCAGCGTCTCCGGGACCCTGGCACAAGAGACCCAGTACTTC; CDR3 protein: CSVSGTLAQETQYF
clone size: NA; D gene: TRBD1; J gene: TRBJ2-7; V gene: TRBV18; CDR3 DNA: TGTGCCAGCTCCCATACAGGGGGTTTAACCTACGAGCAGTACTTC; CDR3 protein: CASSHTGGLTYEQYF
clone size: NA; D gene: NA; J gene: TRBJ2-1; V gene: TRBV19; CDR3 DNA: TGTGCCAGTATGGGGAGGTTGGATGAGCAGTTCTTC; CDR3 protein: CASMGRLDEQFF
clone size: NA; D gene: NA; J gene: TRBJ2-1; V gene: TRBV2; CDR3 DNA: TGTGCCAGCAGGGGACAAGACTCCTACAATGAGCAGTTCTTC; CDR3 protein: CASRGQDSYNEQFF
clone size: NA; D gene: TRBD1; J gene: TRBJ1-1; V gene: TRBV29-1; CDR3 DNA: TGCAGCGCGGAGGTGGGACAGGGATCCGGTGAAGCTTTCTTT; CDR3 protein: CSAEVGQGSGEAFF
clone size: NA; D gene: NA; J gene: TRBJ2-1; V gene: TRBV2; CDR3 DNA: TGTGCCGAGTCGACAGGCTACAATGAGCAGTTCTTC; CDR3 protein: CAESTGYNEQFF
clone size: NA; D gene: NA; J gene: TRBJ1-2; V gene: TRBV4-1; CDR3 DNA: TGCGCCAGCAGCCAAGATGACACCCCGACCCTGAACTATGGCTACACCTTC; CDR3 protein: CASSQDDTPTLNYGYTF
clone size: NA; D gene: NA; J gene: TRBJ2-1; V gene: TRBV12-3/TRBV12-4; CDR3 DNA: TGTGCCAGCAGTTTAGGGCTCCCTAGAAGTGAGCAGTTCTTC; CDR3 protein: CASSLGLPRSEQFF
clone size: once; D gene: TRBD2; J gene: TRBJ2-3; V gene: TRBV20-1; CDR3 DNA: TGCAGTGCTAGATTCGGACTAGCGGGAGAGGGCGATACGCAGTATTTT; CDR3 protein: CSARFGLAGEGDTQYF
clone size: once; D gene: NA; J gene: TRBJ2-6; V gene: TRBV30; CDR3 DNA: TGTGCCTGGAGTTCGGGGCGGACCTCTGGGGCCAACGTCCTGACTTTC; CDR3 protein: CAWSSGRTSGANVLTF
clone size: NA; D gene: NA; J gene: TRBJ2-1; V gene: TRBV4-2; CDR3 DNA: TGTGCCAGCAGCCAAGATAAGACAGCATCCTACAATGAGCAGTTCTTC; CDR3 protein: CASSQDKTASYNEQFF
clone size: NA; D gene: TRBD2; J gene: TRBJ2-1; V gene: TRBV9; CDR3 DNA: TGTGCCAGCAGCGCTAGCGGGAGCTCCTACAATGAGCAGTTCTTC; CDR3 protein: CASSASGSSYNEQFF
clone size: once; D gene: TRBD1; J gene: TRBJ2-5; V gene: TRBV18; CDR3 DNA: TGTGCCAGCTCACGACAGGGCGGAGAGACCCAGTACTTC; CDR3 protein: CASSRQGGETQYF
clone size: NA; D gene: NA; J gene: TRBJ2-3; V gene: TRBV7-9; CDR3 DNA: TGTGCCAGCAGCCCTCGACAGGCAGCAGATACGCAGTATTTT; CDR3 protein: CASSPRQAADTQYF
clone size: NA; D gene: NA; J gene: TRBJ2-4; V gene: TRBV7-9; CDR3 DNA: TGTGCCAGCAGTACCCAGGGTCCAGGGAACATTCAGTACTTC; CDR3 protein: CASSTQGPGNIQYF
clone size: once; D gene: NA; J gene: TRBJ2-5; V gene: TRBV4-2; CDR3 DNA: TGTGCCAGCAGCCAAGATGGGGCAGGGTGGGGTCATGAGACCCAGTACTTC; CDR3 protein: CASSQDGAGWGHETQYF
clone size: NA; D gene: TRBD1; J gene: TRBJ1-5; V gene: TRBV4-3; CDR3 DNA: TGCGCCAGCAGCCAATATCCCGTGGGACAGGGGGCTTGGCAGCCCCAGCATTTT; CDR3 protein: CASSQYPVGQGAWQPQHF
clone size: NA; D gene: TRBD1; J gene: TRBJ2-3; V gene: TRBV3-1; CDR3 DNA: TGTGCCAGCAGCCAAGGACAGGGGCCAGATACGCAGTATTTT; CDR3 protein: CASSQGQGPDTQYF
clone size: NA; D gene: NA; J gene: TRBJ2-1; V gene: TRBV6-6; CDR3 DNA: TGTGCCAGCAGTTACGCAGGACCCGAATTGTATGAGCAGTTCTTC; CDR3 protein: CASSYAGPELYEQFF
clone size: NA; D gene: TRBD2; J gene: TRBJ2-7; V gene: TRBV7-9; CDR3 DNA: TGTGCCAGCAGCTCCACTAGCGGGAGGGAGTACTTC; CDR3 protein: CASSSTSGREYF
clone size: NA; D gene: TRBD2; J gene: TRBJ2-7; V gene: TRBV4-2; CDR3 DNA: TGTGCCAGCAGCCATAGGACTAGCGGGGGGGCCACCCACGAGCAGTACTTC; CDR3 protein: CASSHRTSGGATHEQYF
clone size: NA; D gene: NA; J gene: TRBJ1-1; V gene: TRBV13; CDR3 DNA: TGTGCCAGCAGGAAGGACACCCCGAACACTGAAGCTTTCTTT; CDR3 protein: CASRKDTPNTEAFF
clone size: NA; D gene: TRBD1; J gene: TRBJ1-2; V gene: TRBV29-1; CDR3 DNA: TGCAGCGTTGCCGGGACAGGGGCCGGCGGCTACACCTTC; CDR3 protein: CSVAGTGAGGYTF
clone size: NA; D gene: NA; J gene: TRBJ1-1; V gene: TRBV19; CDR3 DNA: TGTGCCAGTAGTATAGCCGGGTTGCAGAACACTGAAGCTTTCTTT; CDR3 protein: CASSIAGLQNTEAFF
clone size: NA; D gene: NA; J gene: TRBJ2-7; V gene: TRBV18; CDR3 DNA: TGTGCCAGCTCACCTCCAAGTGGGGGGCCCTCCTACGAGCAGTACTTC; CDR3 protein: CASSPPSGGPSYEQYF
clone size: NA; D gene: NA; J gene: TRBJ2-3; V gene: TRBV18; CDR3 DNA: TGTGCCAGCTCACCCCGTGGAGTAGCGGAGACTAGCACAGATACGCAGTATTTT; CDR3 protein: CASSPRGVAETSTDTQYF